These T cell receptor beta chains were read from a single sample in a study of cytomegalovirus exposure and HLA in healthy donors. TCRdb keeps only in-frame clones here, not all; method: immunoSEQ multiplex PCR. The table shows more than 90,000 clones, with around 76% occurring only once. Input material: PBMCs. These receptors all stem from a man in his forties in good health and CMV-seropositive. The CDR3 runs from the conserved cysteine through the conserved F or W. The order of the fields is CDR3 protein, CDR3 DNA, D gene, J gene, clone size, V gene. D genes are given only for firm matches. Clone sizes are given selectively: once, few, many, or a class where the clone is expanded.

cdr3_aa: CASSLGTGGASDEKLFF
cdr3_nt: TGTGCCAGCAGCTTAGGGACAGGGGGCGCGTCGGACGAAAAACTGTTTTTT
d_call: TRBD1
j_call: TRBJ1-4
clone_size: NA
v_call: TRBV7-9

cdr3_aa: CATRDSSNQPQHF
cdr3_nt: TGTGCCACCAGGGACAGTAGCAATCAGCCCCAGCATTTT
d_call: TRBD1
j_call: TRBJ1-5
clone_size: NA
v_call: TRBV6-1

cdr3_aa: CASSPARGSLGGDTQYF
cdr3_nt: TGTGCCAGCTCACCGGCGCGGGGCTCCCTAGGAGGGGATACGCAGTATTTT
d_call: NA
j_call: TRBJ2-3
clone_size: NA
v_call: TRBV18

cdr3_aa: CASSYSPGLPYEQYF
cdr3_nt: TGTGCCAGCAGTTACTCACCGGGACTACCTTACGAGCAGTACTTC
d_call: TRBD2
j_call: TRBJ2-7
clone_size: NA
v_call: TRBV6-5

cdr3_aa: CASSQDAAGTNEKLFF
cdr3_nt: TGCGCCAGCAGCCAAGATGCGGCGGGGACTAATGAAAAACTGTTTTTT
d_call: NA
j_call: TRBJ1-4
clone_size: NA
v_call: TRBV4-3

cdr3_aa: CASSPAAGRSEQFF
cdr3_nt: TGTGCCAGCTCACCGGCTGCAGGGAGGAGTGAGCAGTTCTTC
d_call: NA
j_call: TRBJ2-1
clone_size: NA
v_call: TRBV18

cdr3_aa: CASSVGQGTFNEKLFF
cdr3_nt: TGTGCCAGCAGTGTTGGACAGGGAACTTTTAATGAAAAACTGTTTTTT
d_call: TRBD1
j_call: TRBJ1-4
clone_size: NA
v_call: TRBV2

cdr3_aa: CASSQGGYGQGADQPQHF
cdr3_nt: TGCGCCAGCAGCCAAGGTGGTTATGGACAGGGGGCTGATCAGCCCCAGCATTTT
d_call: TRBD1
j_call: TRBJ1-5
clone_size: NA
v_call: TRBV4-3

cdr3_aa: CASSSGLDRQETQYF
cdr3_nt: TGTGCCAGCAGTTCTGGGTTGGACAGACAAGAGACCCAGTACTTC
d_call: NA
j_call: TRBJ2-5
clone_size: NA
v_call: TRBV28

cdr3_aa: CAIGPEGLFYNEQFF
cdr3_nt: TGTGCCATCGGTCCGGAGGGCCTCTTCTACAATGAGCAGTTCTTC
d_call: NA
j_call: TRBJ2-1
clone_size: NA
v_call: TRBV10-3

cdr3_aa: CASGLTGPNSPLHF
cdr3_nt: TGTGCCAGCGGCCTGACAGGGCCTAATTCACCCCTCCACTTT
d_call: TRBD1
j_call: TRBJ1-6
clone_size: NA
v_call: TRBV6-5

cdr3_aa: CASSPQQGLGTEAFF
cdr3_nt: TGTGCCAGCAGCCCTCAGCAGGGATTAGGCACTGAAGCTTTCTTT
d_call: NA
j_call: TRBJ1-1
clone_size: NA
v_call: TRBV7-2

cdr3_aa: CASTNSGRTYEQYF
cdr3_nt: TGTGCCAGCACGAATAGCGGGAGAACCTACGAGCAGTACTTC
d_call: TRBD2
j_call: TRBJ2-7
clone_size: NA
v_call: TRBV6-5

cdr3_aa: CASSKGGTGDEKLFF
cdr3_nt: TGTGCCAGCTCAAAGGGGGGGACAGGGGATGAAAAACTGTTTTTT
d_call: TRBD1
j_call: TRBJ1-4
clone_size: NA
v_call: TRBV2

cdr3_aa: CASSGLAVDTGELFF
cdr3_nt: TGTGCCAGCAGCGGACTAGCGGTGGACACCGGGGAGCTGTTTTTT
d_call: TRBD2
j_call: TRBJ2-2
clone_size: few
v_call: TRBV7-2

cdr3_aa: CASSDTENIQYF
cdr3_nt: TGTGCCAGCTCGGACACGGAAAACATTCAGTACTTC
d_call: NA
j_call: TRBJ2-4
clone_size: few
v_call: TRBV7-6

cdr3_aa: CASRGPGLAYNEQFF
cdr3_nt: TGTGCCAGCAGGGGGCCGGGACTAGCCTACAATGAGCAGTTCTTC
d_call: TRBD2
j_call: TRBJ2-1
clone_size: once
v_call: TRBV5-8

cdr3_aa: CASSAPGQGAREQYF
cdr3_nt: TGTGCCAGCAGTGCCCCGGGACAGGGGGCGAGGGAGCAGTACTTC
d_call: TRBD1
j_call: TRBJ2-7
clone_size: NA
v_call: TRBV2

cdr3_aa: CASSLLAVPAAGGYEQYF
cdr3_nt: TGTGCCAGCAGTTTATTGGCAGTCCCGGCAGCGGGAGGCTACGAGCAGTACTTC
d_call: TRBD2
j_call: TRBJ2-7
clone_size: once
v_call: TRBV27

cdr3_aa: CASSYLLGQGATYEQYF
cdr3_nt: TGTGCCAGCAGTTACCTCCTTGGACAGGGGGCAACCTACGAGCAGTACTTC
d_call: TRBD1
j_call: TRBJ2-7
clone_size: NA
v_call: TRBV6-7

cdr3_aa: CASSPLGAGGEKLFF
cdr3_nt: TGTGCCAGCTCCCCTTTAGGGGCAGGGGGAGAAAAACTGTTTTTT
d_call: TRBD1
j_call: TRBJ1-4
clone_size: NA
v_call: TRBV18

cdr3_aa: CASSLRLAGSSYNEQFF
cdr3_nt: TGTGCCAGCAGCCTTAGACTAGCGGGTTCGTCCTACAATGAGCAGTTCTTC
d_call: TRBD2
j_call: TRBJ2-1
clone_size: NA
v_call: TRBV9

cdr3_aa: CASSMGQSDTQYF
cdr3_nt: TGCGCCAGCAGCATGGGACAGTCAGATACGCAGTATTTT
d_call: TRBD1
j_call: TRBJ2-3
clone_size: NA
v_call: TRBV5-1

cdr3_aa: CASSVGGGGSLQETQYF
cdr3_nt: TGTGCCAGCAGCGTAGGCGGCGGGGGGTCCCTCCAAGAGACCCAGTACTTC
d_call: TRBD2
j_call: TRBJ2-5
clone_size: NA
v_call: TRBV9

cdr3_aa: CASSSSRGRPPYEQYF
cdr3_nt: TGTGCCAGCAGTTCCTCCCGAGGCCGACCCCCCTACGAGCAGTACTTC
d_call: NA
j_call: TRBJ2-7
clone_size: NA
v_call: TRBV28

cdr3_aa: CASSATGKIDTGELFF
cdr3_nt: TGTGCCAGCAGCGCAACAGGGAAGATAGACACCGGGGAGCTGTTTTTT
d_call: NA
j_call: TRBJ2-2
clone_size: NA
v_call: TRBV5-8

cdr3_aa: CASSVSSDSYEQYF
cdr3_nt: TGTGCCAGCAGCGTGAGTAGCGACTCCTACGAGCAGTACTTC
d_call: NA
j_call: TRBJ2-7
clone_size: NA
v_call: TRBV9

cdr3_aa: CASGFRGMGGELFF
cdr3_nt: TGTGCTAGTGGTTTCCGGGGGATGGGCGGGGAGCTGTTTTTT
d_call: NA
j_call: TRBJ2-2
clone_size: NA
v_call: TRBV12-5

cdr3_aa: CASSSTAGNTIYF
cdr3_nt: TGTGCCAGCAGCTCGACAGCTGGAAACACCATATATTTT
d_call: NA
j_call: TRBJ1-3
clone_size: NA
v_call: TRBV7-2

cdr3_aa: CASSESGYQPQHF
cdr3_nt: TGTGCCAGCAGTGAGTCAGGTTATCAGCCCCAGCATTTT
d_call: NA
j_call: TRBJ1-5
clone_size: NA
v_call: TRBV6-1

cdr3_aa: CASSKGLAGGTSSYNEQFF
cdr3_nt: TGTGCCAGCAGCAAGGGACTAGCGGGAGGTACAAGCTCCTACAATGAGCAGTTCTTC
d_call: TRBD2
j_call: TRBJ2-1
clone_size: few
v_call: TRBV7-2

cdr3_aa: CASSPISGVSSYEQYF
cdr3_nt: TGTGCCAGCAGTCCTATTAGCGGAGTTAGCTCCTACGAGCAGTACTTC
d_call: NA
j_call: TRBJ2-7
clone_size: NA
v_call: TRBV27

cdr3_aa: CASSPQGGSYGYTF
cdr3_nt: TGTGCCAGCAGTCCCCAGGGAGGGTCATATGGCTACACCTTC
d_call: NA
j_call: TRBJ1-2
clone_size: NA
v_call: TRBV6-1

cdr3_aa: CASSGRGGAGVAKNIQYF
cdr3_nt: TGTGCCAGCAGCGGGAGGGGGGGCGCTGGGGTTGCCAAAAACATTCAGTACTTC
d_call: NA
j_call: TRBJ2-4
clone_size: few
v_call: TRBV7-8

cdr3_aa: CASSSPGYNEQYF
cdr3_nt: TGTGCCAGCAGCTCCCCGGGGTACAACGAGCAGTACTTC
d_call: NA
j_call: TRBJ2-7
clone_size: NA
v_call: TRBV7-6